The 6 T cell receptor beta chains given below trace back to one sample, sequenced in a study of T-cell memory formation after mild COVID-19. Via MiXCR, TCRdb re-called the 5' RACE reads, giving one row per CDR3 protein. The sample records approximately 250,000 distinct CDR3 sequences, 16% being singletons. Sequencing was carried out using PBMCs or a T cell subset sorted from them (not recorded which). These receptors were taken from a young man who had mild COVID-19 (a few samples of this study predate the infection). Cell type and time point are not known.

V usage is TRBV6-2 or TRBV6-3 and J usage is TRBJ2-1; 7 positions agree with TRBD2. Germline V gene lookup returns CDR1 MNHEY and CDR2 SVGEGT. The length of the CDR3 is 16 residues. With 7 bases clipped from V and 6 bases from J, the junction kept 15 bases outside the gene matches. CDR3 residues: CASKGARGDRVNEQFF. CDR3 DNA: TGTGCCAGCAAAGGAGCCCGGGGGGACCGCGTCAATGAGCAGTTCTTC.

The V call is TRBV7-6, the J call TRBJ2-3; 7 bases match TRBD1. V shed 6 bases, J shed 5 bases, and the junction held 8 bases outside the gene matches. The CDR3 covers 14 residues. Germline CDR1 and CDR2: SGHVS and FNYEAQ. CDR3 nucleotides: TGTGCCAGCAGTAGGGGGCCACAGAGAGATACGCAGTATTTT. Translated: CASSRGPQRDTQYF.

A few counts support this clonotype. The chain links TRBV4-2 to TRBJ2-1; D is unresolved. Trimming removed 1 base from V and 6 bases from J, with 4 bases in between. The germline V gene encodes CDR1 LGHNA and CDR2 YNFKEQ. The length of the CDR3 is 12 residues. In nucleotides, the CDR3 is TGTGCCAGCAGCCAAGGGAGCAATGAGCAGTTCTTC. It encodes CASSQGSNEQFF.

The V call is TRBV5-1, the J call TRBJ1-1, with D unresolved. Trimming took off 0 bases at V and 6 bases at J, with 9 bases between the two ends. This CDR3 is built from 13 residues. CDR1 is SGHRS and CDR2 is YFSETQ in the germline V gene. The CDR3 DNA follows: TGCGCCAGCAGCTTGGCAGGACGTTCTGAAGCTTTCTTT. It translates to CASSLAGRSEAFF.

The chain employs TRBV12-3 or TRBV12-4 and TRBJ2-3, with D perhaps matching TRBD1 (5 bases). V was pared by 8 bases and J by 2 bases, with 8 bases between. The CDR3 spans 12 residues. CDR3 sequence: CASGAHTDTQYF. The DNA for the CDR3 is TGTGCCAGCGGGGCCCACACAGATACGCAGTATTTT.

CDR3 DNA sequence: TGTGCCAGCAGTTTCCGGGACAGGGCGCGCGAGCAGTACTTC. It encodes CASSFRDRAREQYF. V is TRBV12-3 or TRBV12-4 and J is TRBJ2-7; TRBD1 agrees at 9 bases. The J segment lost 6 bases and the V segment lost 3 bases, leaving 6 bases of the junction unmatched. The CDR3 contains 14 residues.